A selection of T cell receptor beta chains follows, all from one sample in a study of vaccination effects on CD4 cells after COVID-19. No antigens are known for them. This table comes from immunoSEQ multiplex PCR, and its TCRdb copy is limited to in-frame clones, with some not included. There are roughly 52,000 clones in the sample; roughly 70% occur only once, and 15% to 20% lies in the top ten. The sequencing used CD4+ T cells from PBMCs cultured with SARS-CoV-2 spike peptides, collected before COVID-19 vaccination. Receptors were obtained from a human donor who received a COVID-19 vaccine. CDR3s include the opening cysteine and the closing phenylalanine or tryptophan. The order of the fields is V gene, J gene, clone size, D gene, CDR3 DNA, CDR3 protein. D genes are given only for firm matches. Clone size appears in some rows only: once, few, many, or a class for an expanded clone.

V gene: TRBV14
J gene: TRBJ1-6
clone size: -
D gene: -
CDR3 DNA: TGTGCCAGCAGCCAAGTCCATCGAGGGTCCTATAATTCACCCCTCCACTTT
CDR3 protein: CASSQVHRGSYNSPLHF

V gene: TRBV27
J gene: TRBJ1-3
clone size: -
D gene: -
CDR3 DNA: TGTGCCAGCAGGGAATTTTCGGGCAGGGAAGATACCATATATTTT
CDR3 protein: CASREFSGREDTIYF

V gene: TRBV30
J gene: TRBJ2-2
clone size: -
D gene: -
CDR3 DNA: TGTGCCTGGAGTGTAGTACCTATCAGGGGACCCGGGGAGCTGTTTTTT
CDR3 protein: CAWSVVPIRGPGELFF

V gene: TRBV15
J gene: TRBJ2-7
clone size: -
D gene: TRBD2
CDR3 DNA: TGTGCCACCAGGAAGAGCGGGAGCTCCTACGAGCAGTACTTC
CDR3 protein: CATRKSGSSYEQYF

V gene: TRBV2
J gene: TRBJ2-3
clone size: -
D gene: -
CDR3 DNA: TGTGCCAGCCGAGGGGGGAGCACAGATACGCAGTATTTT
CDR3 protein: CASRGGSTDTQYF

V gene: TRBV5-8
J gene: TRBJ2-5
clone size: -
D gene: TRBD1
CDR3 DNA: TGTGCCAGCAGCTTGGTCGACAGGGGGCGCGGGACCCAGTACTTC
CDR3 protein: CASSLVDRGRGTQYF

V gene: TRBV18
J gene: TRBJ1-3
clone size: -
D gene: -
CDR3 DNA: TGTGCCAGCTCGCGAGAACTTACTTCGGGGGGAAACACCATATATTTT
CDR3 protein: CASSRELTSGGNTIYF

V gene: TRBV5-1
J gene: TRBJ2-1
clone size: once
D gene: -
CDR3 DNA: TGCGCCAGCAGCCCCAATACTCAGAGCTCCTACAATGAGCAGTTCTTC
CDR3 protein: CASSPNTQSSYNEQFF

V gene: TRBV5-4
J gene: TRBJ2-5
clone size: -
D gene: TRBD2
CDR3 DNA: TGTGCCAGCAGCTATACCGGACTAGTGGTGGGGGAGACCCAGTACTTC
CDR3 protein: CASSYTGLVVGETQYF

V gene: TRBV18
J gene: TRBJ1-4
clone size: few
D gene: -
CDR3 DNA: TGTGCCAGCTCCCGAGGGAGGGATGAAAAACTGTTTTTT
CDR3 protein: CASSRGRDEKLFF

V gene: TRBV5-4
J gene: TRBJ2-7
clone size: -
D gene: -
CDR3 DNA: TGTGCCAGCAGCCCCGGTGGTCAGGAGCAGTACTTC
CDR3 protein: CASSPGGQEQYF

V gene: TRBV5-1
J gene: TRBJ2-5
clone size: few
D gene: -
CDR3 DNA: TGCGCCAGCAGCTTGGCTCAGGCGGCACAAGAGACCCAGTACTTC
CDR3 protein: CASSLAQAAQETQYF

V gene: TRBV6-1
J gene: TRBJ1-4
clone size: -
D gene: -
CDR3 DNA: TGTGCCAGCAGCAAAGGTGGTACCTCGGATGAAAAACTGTTTTTT
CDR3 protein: CASSKGGTSDEKLFF

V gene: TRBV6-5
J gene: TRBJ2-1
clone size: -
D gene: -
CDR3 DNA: TGTGCCAGCAGTTACTCGATGAACGGGCTCGGGAATGAGCAGTTCTTC
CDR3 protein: CASSYSMNGLGNEQFF

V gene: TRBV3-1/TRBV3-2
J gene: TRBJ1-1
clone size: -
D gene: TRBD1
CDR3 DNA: TGTGCCAGCAGCCAAGAACAAGGACAGGGGAATGAAGCTTTCTTT
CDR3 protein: CASSQEQGQGNEAFF

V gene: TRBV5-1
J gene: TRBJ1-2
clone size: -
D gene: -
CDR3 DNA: TGCGCCAGCAGCTTGGATCCGGGGACTAACTATGGCTACACCTTC
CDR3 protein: CASSLDPGTNYGYTF

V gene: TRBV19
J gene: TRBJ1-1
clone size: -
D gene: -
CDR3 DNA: TGTGCCAGTAGTATACCGGGGCTCAAAGCTTTCTTT
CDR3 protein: CASSIPGLKAFF

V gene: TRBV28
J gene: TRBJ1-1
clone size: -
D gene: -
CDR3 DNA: TGTGCCAGCAGTTCCCGTATCCCCACTGAAGCTTTCTTT
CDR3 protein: CASSSRIPTEAFF

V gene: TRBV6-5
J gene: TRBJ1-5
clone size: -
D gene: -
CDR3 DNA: TGTGCCAGCAGTTCCGGGTTTAGCAATCAGCCCCAGCATTTT
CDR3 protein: CASSSGFSNQPQHF

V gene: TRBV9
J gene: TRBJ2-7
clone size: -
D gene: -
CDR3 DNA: TGTGCCAGCAGCGTAGCTGGGGGGACAGCATACGAGCAGTACTTC
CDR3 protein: CASSVAGGTAYEQYF

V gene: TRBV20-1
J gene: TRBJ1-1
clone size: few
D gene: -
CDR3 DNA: TGCAGTGCTAGTCGGTCAAGGGGGTCTGAAGCTTTCTTT
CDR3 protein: CSASRSRGSEAFF

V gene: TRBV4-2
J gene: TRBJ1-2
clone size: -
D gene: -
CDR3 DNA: TGTGCCAGCAGCCAAGCCCTCGGGGGGTACTATGGCTACACCTTC
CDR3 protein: CASSQALGGYYGYTF